This T cell receptor beta chain was sequenced during a study of T cells in Graves' hyperthyroidism and ophthalmopathy. General study results and limits: Ophthalmopathy onset followed model prediction by a median approximately 7 months. Among thyroid clonotypes expanded above 0.001, most also appeared in blood.

This clonotype occurred many times. Its antigen is unknown. The study included ophthalmopathy patients with Clinical Activity Score at least 3, NOSPECS grade at least 4 and duration under 3 months. Uncontrolled infection, other autoimmune disease, pregnancy or lactation excluded patients. The TCR beta CDR3 regions underwent amplification using RNA transcripts as the source. When the TCR CDR3 underwent first-round RT-PCR, the HTBI primer set was used. One entry per CDR3 protein results from TCRdb running MiXCR on the multiplex PCR reads. This table holds approximately 430,000 distinct CDR3 sequences, roughly 14% found once. The CDR3 has 15 amino acids. CDR1 and CDR2 (germline): MGHRA, YSYEKL. The germline V and J ends were trimmed by 0 bases and 0 bases, with 8 bases remaining between them.

This sequence originates from a man between 18 and 29 years old with Graves' ophthalmopathy. The rearrangement uses TRBV4-1 and TRBJ1-1; no firm D call. The sequencing sample was made of blood. The CDR3 DNA reads as TGCGCCAGCAGCCAAGACGGGCTAATGAACACTGAAGCTTTCTTT. This sequence encodes CASSQDGLMNTEAFF.